The rows below give T cell receptor beta chains drawn from one sample of a study of shared clonotypes between healthy human individuals. Profiling relied on immunoSEQ multiplex PCR, and the TCRdb table lists in-frame clones only, not all of them. The data hold more than 550,000 clones, with roughly 91% observed a single time. Sequencing input: memory CD8+ T cells from PBMCs. Receptors originate from a man aged 18 to 30 in good health. Some clones in this sample may be carry-over from other donors' samples. CDR3s include the opening cysteine and the closing phenylalanine or tryptophan. The D gene is left open where the match is weak. Clone size, where shown, is once, few, many, or a class for clones that have expanded.

CDR3aa | CDR3nt | abundance | j_gene | d_gene | v_gene
CASSPLPYQYF | TGTGCCAGCAGCCCACTGCCTTATCAGTACTTC | - | TRBJ2-4 | - | TRBV11-2
CAIREGTSGNTIYF | TGTGCCATCAGAGAGGGAACCTCTGGAAACACCATATATTTT | - | TRBJ1-3 | - | TRBV10-3
CATWLRDKASGANVLTF | TGTGCCACCTGGCTCCGGGACAAGGCCTCTGGGGCCAACGTCCTGACTTTC | - | TRBJ2-6 | - | TRBV7-9
CASSNNREAGANVLTF | TGTGCCAGCAGTAACAACAGGGAGGCTGGGGCCAACGTCCTGACTTTC | - | TRBJ2-6 | - | TRBV28
CASSPHREDLSGYTF | TGTGCCAGCAGCCCCCATAGGGAAGATTTGAGTGGCTACACCTTC | - | TRBJ1-2 | - | TRBV7-9
CASTAGHYNEQFF | TGTGCCAGCACGGCGGGACACTACAATGAGCAGTTCTTC | - | TRBJ2-1 | - | TRBV25-1
CASSESPNQPQHF | TGTGCCAGCAGTGAATCGCCCAATCAGCCCCAGCATTTT | - | TRBJ1-5 | - | TRBV25-1
CASSPQGGSYNEQFF | TGTGCCAGCAGCCCCCAGGGGGGCTCCTACAATGAGCAGTTCTTC | - | TRBJ2-1 | - | TRBV7-8
CASSFIAGPADEQFF | TGTGCCAGCAGTTTCATAGCGGGCCCTGCTGATGAGCAGTTCTTC | once | TRBJ2-1 | TRBD2 | TRBV27
CASRRTGRQETQYF | TGTGCCAGCCGTAGGACAGGGAGACAAGAGACCCAGTACTTC | - | TRBJ2-5 | - | TRBV21-1
CASSLKGFGYGYTF | TGTGCCAGCAGTTTAAAGGGGTTCGGCTATGGCTACACCTTC | - | TRBJ1-2 | - | TRBV27